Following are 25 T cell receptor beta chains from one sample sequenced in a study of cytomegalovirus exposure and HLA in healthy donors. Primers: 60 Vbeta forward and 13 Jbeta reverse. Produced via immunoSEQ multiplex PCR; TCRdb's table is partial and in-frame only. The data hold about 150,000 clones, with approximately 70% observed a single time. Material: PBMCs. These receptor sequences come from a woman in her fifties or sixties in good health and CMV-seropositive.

The CDR3 sequence is CASSQGLVEYEKLFF. The CDR3 DNA is TGCGCCAGCAGCCAAGGATTGGTAGAATATGAAAAACTGTTTTTT. V is TRBV4-1 and J is TRBJ1-4, with no clear D. V lost 1 base to trimming and J lost 6 bases, with 12 bases between them. The CDR3 loop spans 15 amino acids. The germline CDR1 and CDR2 sequences are MGHRA and YSYEKL.

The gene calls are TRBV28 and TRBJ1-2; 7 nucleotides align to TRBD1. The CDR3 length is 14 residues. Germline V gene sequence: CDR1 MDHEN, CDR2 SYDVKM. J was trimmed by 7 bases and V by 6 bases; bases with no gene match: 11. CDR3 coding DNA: TGTGCCAGCAGCCCTATGACAGGGTTGATTGGCTACACCTTC. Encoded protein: CASSPMTGLIGYTF.

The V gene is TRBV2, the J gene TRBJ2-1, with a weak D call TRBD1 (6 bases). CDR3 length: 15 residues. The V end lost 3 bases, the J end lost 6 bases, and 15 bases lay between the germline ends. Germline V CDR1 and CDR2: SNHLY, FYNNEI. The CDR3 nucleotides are TGTGCCAGCAGTGACAGGGGATCGAAGGCCAATGAGCAGTTCTTC. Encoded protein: CASSDRGSKANEQFF.

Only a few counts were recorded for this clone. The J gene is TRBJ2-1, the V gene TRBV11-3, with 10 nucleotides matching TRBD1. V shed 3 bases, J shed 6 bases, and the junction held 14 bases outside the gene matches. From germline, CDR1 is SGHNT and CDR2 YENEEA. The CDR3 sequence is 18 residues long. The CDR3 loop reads CASSFKDTGTGDSNEQFF. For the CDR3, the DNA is TGTGCCAGCAGCTTTAAAGACACCGGGACAGGGGACTCCAATGAGCAGTTCTTC.

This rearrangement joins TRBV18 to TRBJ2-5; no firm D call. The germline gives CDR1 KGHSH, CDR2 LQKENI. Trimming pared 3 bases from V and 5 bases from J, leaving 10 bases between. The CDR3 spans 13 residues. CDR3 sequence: CASSPRQPETQYF. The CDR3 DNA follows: TGTGCCAGCTCACCCAGGCAGCCGGAGACCCAGTACTTC. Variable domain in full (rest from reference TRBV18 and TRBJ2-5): NAGVMQNPRHLVRRRGQEARLRCSPMKGHSHVYWYRQLPEEGLKFMVYLQKENIIDESGMPKERFSAEFPKEGPSILRIQQVVRGDSAAYFCASSPRQPETQYFGPGTRLLVL.

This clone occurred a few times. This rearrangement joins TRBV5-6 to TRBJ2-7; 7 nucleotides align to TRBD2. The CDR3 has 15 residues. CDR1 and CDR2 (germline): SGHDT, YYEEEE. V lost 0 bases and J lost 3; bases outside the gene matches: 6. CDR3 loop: CASSLAGGGRYEQYF. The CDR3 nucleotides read TGTGCCAGCAGCTTGGCCGGCGGGGGTCGCTACGAGCAGTACTTC.

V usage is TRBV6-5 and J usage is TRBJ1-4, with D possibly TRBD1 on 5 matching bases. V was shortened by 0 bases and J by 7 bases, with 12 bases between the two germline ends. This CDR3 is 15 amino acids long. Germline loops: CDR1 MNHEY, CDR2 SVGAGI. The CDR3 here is CASSYSSGDFEKLFF. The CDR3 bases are TGTGCCAGCAGTTACTCAAGCGGGGACTTTGAAAAACTGTTTTTT.

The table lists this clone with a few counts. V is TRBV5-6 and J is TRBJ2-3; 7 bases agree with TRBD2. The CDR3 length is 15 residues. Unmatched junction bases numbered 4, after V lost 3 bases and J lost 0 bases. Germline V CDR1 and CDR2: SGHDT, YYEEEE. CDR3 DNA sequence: TGTGCCAGCAGCTGGGGGGGTTCTAGCACAGATACGCAGTATTTT. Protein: CASSWGGSSTDTQYF.

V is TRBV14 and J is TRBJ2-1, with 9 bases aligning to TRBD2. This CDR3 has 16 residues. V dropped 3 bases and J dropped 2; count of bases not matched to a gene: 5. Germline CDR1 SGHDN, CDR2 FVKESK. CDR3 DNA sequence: TGTGCCAGCAGCCATCTCGCGGGAGGGACCTACAATGAGCAGTTCTTC. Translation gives CASSHLAGGTYNEQFF.

CDR3 sequence (DNA): TGTGCCTGGAGTCCTTACAGGGGGCGCGGCGGGGAGCTGTTTTTT. Translating gives CAWSPYRGRGGELFF. The chain employs TRBV30 and TRBJ2-2; 9 bases map to TRBD1. CDR1 is GTSNPN and CDR2 is SVGIG in the germline V gene (reference sequence). The CDR3 is made up of 15 amino acids. V trimming: 2 bases; J trimming: 7 bases; junction bases outside the gene matches: 8.

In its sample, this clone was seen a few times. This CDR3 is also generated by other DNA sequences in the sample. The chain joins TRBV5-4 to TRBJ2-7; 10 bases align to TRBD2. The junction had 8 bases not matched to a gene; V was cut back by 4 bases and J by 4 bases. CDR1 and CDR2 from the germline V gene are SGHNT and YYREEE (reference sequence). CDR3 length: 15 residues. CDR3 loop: CASSPPASGSYEQYF. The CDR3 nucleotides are TGTGCCAGCAGCCCACCGGCTAGCGGGAGTTACGAGCAGTACTTC.

CDR3 nucleotides: TGTGCCAGCAGCCCGGACAGGGCATCCTATGGCTACACCTTC. Protein product: CASSPDRASYGYTF. J is TRBJ1-2 and V is TRBV9; 8 bases line up with TRBD1. V shed 4 bases and J 4 bases; nucleotides not matched to a gene: 6. The CDR3 is made up of 14 amino acids. CDR1 and CDR2 from the germline V gene are SGDLS and YYNGEE.

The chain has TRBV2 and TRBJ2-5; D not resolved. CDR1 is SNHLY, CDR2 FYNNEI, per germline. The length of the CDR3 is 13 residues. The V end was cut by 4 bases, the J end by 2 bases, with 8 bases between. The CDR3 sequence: CASSAMLQETQYF. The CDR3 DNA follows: TGTGCCAGCAGTGCCATGCTACAAGAGACCCAGTACTTC.

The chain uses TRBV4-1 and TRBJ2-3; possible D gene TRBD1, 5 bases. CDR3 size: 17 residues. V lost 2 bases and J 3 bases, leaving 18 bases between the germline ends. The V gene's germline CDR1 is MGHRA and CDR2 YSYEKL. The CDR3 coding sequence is TGCGCCAGCAGCCAATCCTTTAGGGCAGGGTCGACAGATACGCAGTATTTT. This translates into CASSQSFRAGSTDTQYF.

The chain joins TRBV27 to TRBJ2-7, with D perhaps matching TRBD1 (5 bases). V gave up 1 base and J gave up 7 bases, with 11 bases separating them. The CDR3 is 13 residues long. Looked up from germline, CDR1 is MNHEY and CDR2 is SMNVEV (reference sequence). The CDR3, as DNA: TGTGCCAGCAGTTTATTGAAGGGGCGTGAGCAGTACTTC. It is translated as CASSLLKGREQYF.

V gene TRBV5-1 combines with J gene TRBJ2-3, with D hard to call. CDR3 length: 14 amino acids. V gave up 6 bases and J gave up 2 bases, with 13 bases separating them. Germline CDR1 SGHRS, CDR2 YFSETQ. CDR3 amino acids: CASKSLPNTDTQYF. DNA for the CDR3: TGCGCCAGCAAATCCCTACCCAACACAGATACGCAGTATTTT.

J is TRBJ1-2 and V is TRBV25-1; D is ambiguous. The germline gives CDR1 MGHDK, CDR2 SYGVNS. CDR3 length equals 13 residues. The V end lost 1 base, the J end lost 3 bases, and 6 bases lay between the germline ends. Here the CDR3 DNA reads TGTGCCAGCAGTGAATTCCCGGACTATGGCTACACCTTC. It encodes CASSEFPDYGYTF.

CDR3 protein: CASSEVRTEVYEQYF. In DNA form, the CDR3 reads TGTGCCAGCAGTGAAGTCAGGACAGAGGTCTACGAGCAGTACTTC. V usage is TRBV6-4 and J usage is TRBJ2-7, with D perhaps TRBD1 (6 bases). V was trimmed by 3 bases and J by 3 bases, leaving 15 bases between them. Germline CDR1 and CDR2: MRHNA and SNTAGT. The CDR3 is 15 residues long.

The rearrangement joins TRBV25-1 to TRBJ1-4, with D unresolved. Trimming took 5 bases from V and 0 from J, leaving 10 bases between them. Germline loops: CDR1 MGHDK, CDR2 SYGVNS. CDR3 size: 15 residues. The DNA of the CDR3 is TGTGCCAGCAGTATCCGGGAACCAACTAATGAAAAACTGTTTTTT. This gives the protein CASSIREPTNEKLFF.

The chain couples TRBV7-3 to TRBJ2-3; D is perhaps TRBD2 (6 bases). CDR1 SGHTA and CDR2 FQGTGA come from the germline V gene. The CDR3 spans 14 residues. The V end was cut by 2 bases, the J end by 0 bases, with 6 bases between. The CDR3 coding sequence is TGTGCCAGCAGCTTAGGGACTAGCACAGATACGCAGTATTTT. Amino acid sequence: CASSLGTSTDTQYF.

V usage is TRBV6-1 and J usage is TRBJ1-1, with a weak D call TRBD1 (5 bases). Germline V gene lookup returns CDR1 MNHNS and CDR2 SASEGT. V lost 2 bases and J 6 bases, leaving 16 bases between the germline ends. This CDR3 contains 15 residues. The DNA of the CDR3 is TGTGCCAGCAGTGAAAGGGGTCTACCCCCGGCTGAAGCTTTCTTT. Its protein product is CASSERGLPPAEAFF.

The CDR3 loop is CASSDSSYNEQFF. CDR3 sequence (DNA): TGTGCCAGCAGCGATAGCTCCTACAATGAGCAGTTCTTC. This chain uses TRBV28 with TRBJ2-1; D is ambiguous. V was cut by 6 bases and J by 0 bases, with 6 bases left in between. The V gene's germline CDR1 is MDHEN and CDR2 SYDVKM. The CDR3 runs 13 residues.

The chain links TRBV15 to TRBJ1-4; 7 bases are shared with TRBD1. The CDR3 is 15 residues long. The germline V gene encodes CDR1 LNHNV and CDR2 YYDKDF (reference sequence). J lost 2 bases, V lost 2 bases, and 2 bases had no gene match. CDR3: CATSRMDRTNEKLFF. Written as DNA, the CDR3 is TGTGCCACCAGCAGAATGGACAGGACTAATGAAAAACTGTTTTTT. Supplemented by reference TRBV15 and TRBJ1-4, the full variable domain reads DAMVIQNPRYQVTQFGKPVTLSCSQTLNHNVMYWYQQKSSQAPKLLFHYYDKDFNNEADTPDNFQSRRPNTSFCFLDIRSPGLGDTAMYLCATSRMDRTNEKLFFGSGTQLSVL.

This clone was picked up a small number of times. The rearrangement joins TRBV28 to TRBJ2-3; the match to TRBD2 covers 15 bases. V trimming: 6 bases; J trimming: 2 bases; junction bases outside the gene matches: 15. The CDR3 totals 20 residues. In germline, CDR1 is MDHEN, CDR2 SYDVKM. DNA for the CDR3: TGTGCCAGCAGGCCAACTTGGACTAGCGGGAGGGCACACCCCACAGATACGCAGTATTTT. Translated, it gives CASRPTWTSGRAHPTDTQYF.

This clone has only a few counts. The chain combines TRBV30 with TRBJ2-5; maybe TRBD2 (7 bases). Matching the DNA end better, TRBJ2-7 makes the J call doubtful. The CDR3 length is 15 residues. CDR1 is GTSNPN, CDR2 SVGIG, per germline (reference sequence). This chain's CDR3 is CAWTVGGDGPYEQYF. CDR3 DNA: TGTGCCTGGACCGTAGGGGGGGACGGACCCTACGAGCAGTACTTC.